This T cell receptor (beta chain) derives from a study of neurological immune-mediated disorders. Germline assignment: CDR1 DFQATT and CDR2 SNEGSKA (reference sequence). Trimming took off 6 bases at V and 6 bases at J, with 18 bases between the two ends. The CDR3 has 13 amino acids. TCRdb fed the 5' RACE reads into MiXCR, producing one record per CDR3 protein. The sample holds approximately 84,000 distinct CDR3 sequences, roughly 4.3% seen once. Time point noted: longitudinal time-point 3. The origin of this receptor is a woman aged 55 to 70 with multiple sclerosis. The chain couples TRBV20-1 to TRBJ2-7, with D possibly being TRBD2 (5 bases). The sample consisted of PBMCs. The CDR3 loop is CSAAGRGFGEQYF. The CDR3 DNA follows: TGCAGTGCCGCGGGCCGTGGGTTTGGCGAGCAGTACTTC.